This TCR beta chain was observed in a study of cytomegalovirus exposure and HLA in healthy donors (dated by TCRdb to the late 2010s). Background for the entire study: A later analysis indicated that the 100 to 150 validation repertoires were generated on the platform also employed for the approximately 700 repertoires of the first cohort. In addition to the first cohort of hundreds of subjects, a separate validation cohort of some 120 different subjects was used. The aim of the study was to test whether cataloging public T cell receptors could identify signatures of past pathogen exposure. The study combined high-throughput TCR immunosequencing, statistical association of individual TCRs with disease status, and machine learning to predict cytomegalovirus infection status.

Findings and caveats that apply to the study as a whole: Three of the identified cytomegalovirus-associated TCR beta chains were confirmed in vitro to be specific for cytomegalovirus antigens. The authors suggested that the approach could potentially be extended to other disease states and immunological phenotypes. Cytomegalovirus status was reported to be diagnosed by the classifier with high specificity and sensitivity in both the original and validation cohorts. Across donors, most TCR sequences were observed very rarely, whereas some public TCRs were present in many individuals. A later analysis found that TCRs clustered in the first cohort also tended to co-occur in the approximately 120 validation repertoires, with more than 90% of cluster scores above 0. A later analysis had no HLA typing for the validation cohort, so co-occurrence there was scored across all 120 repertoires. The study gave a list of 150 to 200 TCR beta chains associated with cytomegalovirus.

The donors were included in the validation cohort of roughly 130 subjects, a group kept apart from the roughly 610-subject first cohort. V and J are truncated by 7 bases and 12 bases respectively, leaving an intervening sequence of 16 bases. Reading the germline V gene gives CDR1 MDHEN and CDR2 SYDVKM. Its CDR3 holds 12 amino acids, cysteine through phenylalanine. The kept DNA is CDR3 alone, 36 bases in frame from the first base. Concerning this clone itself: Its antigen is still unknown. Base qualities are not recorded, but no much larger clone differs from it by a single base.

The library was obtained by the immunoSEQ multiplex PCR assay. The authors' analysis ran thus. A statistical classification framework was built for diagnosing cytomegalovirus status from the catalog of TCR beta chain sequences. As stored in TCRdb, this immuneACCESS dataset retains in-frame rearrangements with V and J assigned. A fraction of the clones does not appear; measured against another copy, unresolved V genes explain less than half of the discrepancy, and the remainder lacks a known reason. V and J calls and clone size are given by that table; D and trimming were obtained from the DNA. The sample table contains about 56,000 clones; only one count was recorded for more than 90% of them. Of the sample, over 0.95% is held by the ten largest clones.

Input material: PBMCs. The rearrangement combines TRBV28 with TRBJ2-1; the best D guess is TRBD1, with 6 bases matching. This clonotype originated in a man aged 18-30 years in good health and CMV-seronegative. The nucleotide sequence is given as TGTGCCAGCACGGGCCGGGGACAAAGGCAGTTCTTC. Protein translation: CASTGRGQRQFF.